This T cell receptor (beta chain) was documented in a study of CD8+ T cells in alopecia areata. As for treatment: oral pan-JAK inhibitor, 5-10 mg twice daily. After removal of 1 base from V and 6 bases from J, the junction contained 6 bases not matched to a gene. Germline V gene sequence: CDR1 SGHDT, CDR2 YYEEEE. The CDR3 contains 15 residues. Isolated RNA was reverse transcribed into cDNA used as the sequencing template. Method: immunoSEQ multiplex PCR; TCRdb's copy keeps in-frame clones and lacks some. The table lists around 99,000 clones, around 83% of them singletons. V is TRBV5-6 and J is TRBJ2-3, with 9 bases matching TRBD2. The source material was CD8+ T cells sorted from blood, sampled at week 24, from a patient treated with tofacitinib. The clonotype was recovered from a human donor with alopecia areata. The CDR3 loop is CASSLLAGESDTQYF. The CDR3 DNA sequence: TGTGCCAGCAGCTTGTTAGCGGGAGAATCTGATACGCAGTATTTT. The whole variable domain, filled in from reference TRBV5-6 and TRBJ2-3, reads DAGVTQSPTHLIKTRGQQVTLRCSPKSGHDTVSWYQQALGQGPQFIFQYYEEEERQRGNFPDRFSGHQFPNYSSELNVNALLLGDSALYLCASSLLAGESDTQYFGPGTRLTVL.